The clone carrying this TCR beta chain was found once. Its specificity is unknown. Healthy donors of bone marrow made up the group. PCR used 60 Vbeta primers and 13 Jbeta primers. Sequencing used immunoSEQ multiplex PCR; TCRdb keeps in-frame clones, though not all of them. The data contain 150,000 to 200,000 clones, approximately 80% of them singletons. The germline V gene encodes CDR1 SGHTA and CDR2 FQGNSA. The CDR3 covers 14 residues. V lost 3 bases and J 5 bases, leaving 13 bases between the germline ends. The data belong to a study of cytomegalovirus exposure and HLA in healthy donors. Turning to the study itself: Approximately 200 million T cells yielded under 130 million unique TCR beta sequences in earlier analysis. Study-level results: Data from an earlier analysis indicated that most TCR beta V segments were productive either about 90% or about 30% of the time. Most subjects' HLA-A and HLA-B alleles were reportedly predicted from TCR beta sequences.

Source material: PBMCs. The genes are TRBV7-2 and TRBJ1-1, with a possible D match to TRBD1 (6 bases). The sequence was obtained from a woman between 50 and 59 years old in good health and CMV-seronegative. The chain's CDR3 is CASSLATGGTEAFF. The DNA of the CDR3 is TGTGCCAGCAGCTTGGCGACAGGTGGGACTGAAGCTTTCTTT.